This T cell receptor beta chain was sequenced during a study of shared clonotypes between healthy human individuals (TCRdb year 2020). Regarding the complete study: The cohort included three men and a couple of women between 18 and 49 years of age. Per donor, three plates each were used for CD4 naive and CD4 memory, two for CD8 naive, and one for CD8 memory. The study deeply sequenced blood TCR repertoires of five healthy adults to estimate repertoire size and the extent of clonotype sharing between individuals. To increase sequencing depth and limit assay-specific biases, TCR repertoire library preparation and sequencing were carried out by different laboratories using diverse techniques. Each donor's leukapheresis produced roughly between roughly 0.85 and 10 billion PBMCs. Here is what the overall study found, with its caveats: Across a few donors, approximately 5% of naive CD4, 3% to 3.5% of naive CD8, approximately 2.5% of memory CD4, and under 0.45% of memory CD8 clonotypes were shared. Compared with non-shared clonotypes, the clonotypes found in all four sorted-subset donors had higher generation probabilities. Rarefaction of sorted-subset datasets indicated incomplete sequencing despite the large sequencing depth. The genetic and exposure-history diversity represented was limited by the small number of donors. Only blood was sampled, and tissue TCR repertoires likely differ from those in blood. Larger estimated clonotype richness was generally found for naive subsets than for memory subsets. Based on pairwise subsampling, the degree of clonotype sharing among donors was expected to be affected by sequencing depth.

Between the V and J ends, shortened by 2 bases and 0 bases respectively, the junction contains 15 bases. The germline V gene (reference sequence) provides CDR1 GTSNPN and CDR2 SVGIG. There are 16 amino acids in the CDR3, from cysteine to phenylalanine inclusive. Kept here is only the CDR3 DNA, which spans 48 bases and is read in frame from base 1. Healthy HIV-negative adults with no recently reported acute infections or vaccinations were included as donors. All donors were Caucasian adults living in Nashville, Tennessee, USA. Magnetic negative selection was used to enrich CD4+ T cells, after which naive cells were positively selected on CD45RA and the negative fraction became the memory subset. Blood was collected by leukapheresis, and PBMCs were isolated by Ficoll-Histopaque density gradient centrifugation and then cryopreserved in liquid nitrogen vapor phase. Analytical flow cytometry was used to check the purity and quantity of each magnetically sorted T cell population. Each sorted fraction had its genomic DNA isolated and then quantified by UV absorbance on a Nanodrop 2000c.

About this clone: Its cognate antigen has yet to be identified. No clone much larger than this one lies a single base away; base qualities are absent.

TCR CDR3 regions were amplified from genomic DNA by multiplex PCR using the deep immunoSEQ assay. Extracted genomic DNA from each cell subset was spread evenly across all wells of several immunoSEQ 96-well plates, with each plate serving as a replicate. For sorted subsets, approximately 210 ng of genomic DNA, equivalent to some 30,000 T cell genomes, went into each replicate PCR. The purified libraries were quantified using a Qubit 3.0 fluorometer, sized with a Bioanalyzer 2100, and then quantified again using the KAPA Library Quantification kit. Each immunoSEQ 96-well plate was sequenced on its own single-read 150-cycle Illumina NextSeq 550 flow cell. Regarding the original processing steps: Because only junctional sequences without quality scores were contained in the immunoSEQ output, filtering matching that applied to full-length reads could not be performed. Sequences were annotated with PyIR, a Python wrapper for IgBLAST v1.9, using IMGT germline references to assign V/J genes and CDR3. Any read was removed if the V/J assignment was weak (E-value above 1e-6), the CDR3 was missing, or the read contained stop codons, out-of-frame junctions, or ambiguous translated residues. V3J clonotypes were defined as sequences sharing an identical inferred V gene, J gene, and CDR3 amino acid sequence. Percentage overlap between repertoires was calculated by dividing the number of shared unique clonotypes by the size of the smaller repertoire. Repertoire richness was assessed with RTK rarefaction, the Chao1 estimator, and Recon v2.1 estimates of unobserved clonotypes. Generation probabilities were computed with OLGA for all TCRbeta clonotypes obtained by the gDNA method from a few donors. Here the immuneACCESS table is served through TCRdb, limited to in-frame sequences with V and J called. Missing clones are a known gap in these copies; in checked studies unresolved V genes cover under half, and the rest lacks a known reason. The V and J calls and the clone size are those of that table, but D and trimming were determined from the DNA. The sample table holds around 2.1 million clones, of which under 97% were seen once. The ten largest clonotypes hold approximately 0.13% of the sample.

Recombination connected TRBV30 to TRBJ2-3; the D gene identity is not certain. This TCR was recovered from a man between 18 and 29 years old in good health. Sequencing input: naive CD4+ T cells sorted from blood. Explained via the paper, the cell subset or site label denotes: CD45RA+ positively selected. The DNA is TGTGCCTGGAGTCCTGGCGCACCGCCCAGCACAGATACGCAGTATTTT. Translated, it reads CAWSPGAPPSTDTQYF.